The 22 T cell receptor beta chains below all came from one sample that was sequenced in a study of human T cells and chemical hapten exposure (dated by TCRdb to the early 2020s). The library was built by means of RACE. The instrument was a NextSeq 500. Clones were called with MiXCR by TCRdb after fastp trimmed the public reads at Q25, and only in-frame beta chains were retained. Each entry is one CDR3 protein sequence, shown with its most common DNA and genes. This sample has approximately 60,000 distinct CDR3 sequences in its table, and 9.3% of those were observed once. 10% to 15% of the sample goes to the ten largest clones. This specimen's time point label, per the study, means: patch test 1, 2 weeks after DPC sensitization. The intended sense of this specimen's treatment or condition label: therapeutic diphenylcyclopropenone sensitization with weekly scalp DPC. The starting material was whole blood, obtained in connection with sensitization to the hapten diphenylcyclopropenone (DPC). The source of these receptors is a woman in her thirties or forties with alopecia areata. Some clones in this sample may be carry-over from other donors' samples.

The sample holds many counts of this clonotype. This chain connects TRBV20-1 to TRBJ2-4, with TRBD2 matching over 9 bases. The germline V gene encodes CDR1 DFQATT and CDR2 SNEGSKA (reference sequence). J lost 3 bases, V lost 4 bases, and 16 bases had no gene match. CDR3 length: 18 amino acids. The CDR3 sequence is CSATLTSGPFMGKNIQYF. The CDR3 coding sequence is TGCAGTGCTACCTTGACTAGCGGCCCCTTTATGGGCAAAAACATTCAGTACTTC.

This chain uses TRBV18 with TRBJ1-1; D gene unclear. V was cut by 0 bases and J by 1 base, with 6 bases left in between. CDR3 length: 14 residues. The germline gives CDR1 KGHSH, CDR2 LQKENI. This CDR3 is CASSPPARNTEAFF. The CDR3 DNA sequence: TGTGCCAGCTCACCACCGGCGAGGAACACTGAAGCTTTCTTT.

This clonotype has ten or more counts. This sequence joins TRBV20-1 and TRBJ2-1, with 7 bases fitting TRBD2. This CDR3 spans 15 amino acids. Germline loops: CDR1 DFQATT, CDR2 SNEGSKA (reference sequence). With V trimmed by 1 base and J by 3 bases, 6 bases remained unmatched. CDR3 in amino acids: CSARVTGDYYNEQFF. DNA of the CDR3: TGCAGTGCTAGAGTAACCGGGGACTACTACAATGAGCAGTTCTTC.

The sample holds a few counts of this clonotype. The chain carries TRBV29-1 and TRBJ2-7; D is unresolved. CDR1 is SQVTM, CDR2 ANQGSEA, per germline. This CDR3 has 11 amino acids. Deletions cut 6 bases from V and 3 bases from J, with 9 bases between. Here the CDR3 DNA reads TGCAGCGTCCCGGGCCTCTACGAGCAGTACTTC. Encoded protein: CSVPGLYEQYF.

V gene TRBV3-1 combines with J gene TRBJ2-1; D is unresolved. The CDR3 totals 12 residues. Germline V gene sequence: CDR1 LGHDT, CDR2 YNNKEL (reference sequence). V dropped 1 base and J dropped 8 bases, with 6 bases sitting between them. CDR3 sequence (DNA): TGTGCCAGCAGCCAAGTAGAACATGAGCAGTTCTTC. This codes for CASSQVEHEQFF.

This clonotype has more than one count but fewer than ten. V usage is TRBV29-1 and J usage is TRBJ1-1; D gene ambiguous. V was trimmed by 4 bases and J by 5 bases, leaving 11 bases between them. Germline-derived CDR1 and CDR2 are SQVTM and ANQGSEA. This CDR3 spans 12 amino acids. CDR3 in DNA: TGCAGCGTTGTGGAGGTCGGAACTGAAGCTTTCTTT. Translating gives CSVVEVGTEAFF.

This clonotype was observed a handful of times. The chain links TRBV6-1 to TRBJ2-1, with 13 bases lining up with TRBD2. V lost 4 bases to trimming and J lost 0 bases; unmatched junction nucleotides: 3. The CDR3 length is 17 residues. Germline-derived CDR1 and CDR2 are MNHNS and SASEGT. CDR3 residues: CASSARLAGGSYNEQFF. For the CDR3, the DNA is TGTGCCAGCAGTGCTAGACTAGCGGGGGGCTCCTACAATGAGCAGTTCTTC.

As regards this clonotype: Without the conserved terminal phenylalanine or tryptophan, this CDR3 likely stems from a read error. In DNA, the CDR3 is TGCGCCAGCAGTGAGTCTTTTCGTGGAGCTTTCTCT. Translating gives CASSESFRGAFS. The chain joins TRBV10-1 to TRBJ1-1; D is unclear. V lost 0 bases, J lost 10 bases, and 9 bases lay in between. The germline V gene has CDR1 WNHNN and CDR2 SYGVQD (reference sequence). This CDR3 comprises 12 residues.

This clonotype was seen at least ten times. The rearrangement joins TRBV28 to TRBJ1-3, with 7 bases that match TRBD1. This CDR3 has 14 amino acids. In germline, CDR1 is MDHEN, CDR2 SYDVKM. With V trimmed by 5 bases and J by 4 bases, 5 bases remained unmatched. CDR3 region: CASSQDRVGNTIYF. CDR3 DNA: TGTGCCAGCAGTCAAGACAGGGTAGGAAACACCATATATTTT. The entire variable domain, with the rest obtained from reference TRBV28 and TRBJ1-3, is as follows: DVKVTQSSRYLVKRTGEKVFLECVQDMDHENMFWYRQDPGLGLRLIYFSYDVKMKEKGDIPEGYSVSREKKERFSLILESASTNQTSMYLCASSQDRVGNTIYFGEGSWLTVV.

This clonotype was observed many times. The genes are TRBV7-9 and TRBJ1-2; D is ambiguous. Trimming left V 1 base short and J 3 bases short, with 12 bases between. CDR1 is SEHNR and CDR2 is FQNEAQ in the germline V gene (reference sequence). The CDR3 covers 15 residues. The CDR3 loop reads CASSLEAPGHYGYTF. Written as DNA, the CDR3 is TGTGCCAGCAGCTTAGAAGCCCCGGGCCACTATGGCTACACCTTC.

V usage is TRBV12-3 or TRBV12-4 and J usage is TRBJ1-1; D gene unclear. The CDR3 contains 14 residues. V lost 10 bases and J lost 5, with 20 bases in between. CDR3 protein: CATYRPGGRTEAFF. DNA of the CDR3: TGTGCCACCTATCGACCCGGCGGCCGGACTGAAGCTTTCTTT.

This clonotype showed up many times. V gene TRBV27 combines with J gene TRBJ2-7; D remains unclear. Trimming shortened V by 5 bases and J by 3 bases, and 11 bases separated the two germline ends. The germline V gene has CDR1 MNHEY and CDR2 SMNVEV (reference sequence). This CDR3 has 13 amino acids. The CDR3 coding sequence is TGTGCCAGCAGTCCCTCTTACGGCTACGAGCAGTACTTC. Protein: CASSPSYGYEQYF.

CDR3 nucleotide sequence: TGTGCCGGGACAGGGGTTAGGGACACCGGGGAGCTGTTTTTT. This translates into CAGTGVRDTGELFF. The J gene is TRBJ2-2, the V gene TRBV2; 10 bases are a match to TRBD1. The J segment lost 3 bases and the V segment lost 11 bases, leaving 6 bases of the junction unmatched. The CDR3 spans 14 residues. Germline V gene sequence: CDR1 SNHLY, CDR2 FYNNEI.

This clonotype was observed many times. The chain uses TRBV7-2 and TRBJ2-5; D call uncertain. V lost 2 bases, J lost 5 bases, and 9 bases lay in between. Germline assignment: CDR1 SGHTA and CDR2 FQGNSA. The CDR3 sequence is 13 residues long. For the CDR3, the DNA is TGTGCCAGCAGCTTAATGGTATTGGAGACCCAGTACTTC. Translated, it gives CASSLMVLETQYF.

This clonotype was observed a few times. This chain links TRBV5-1 with TRBJ1-6; 7 bases agree with TRBD1. Per the germline V gene, CDR1 is SGHRS and CDR2 is YFSETQ. This CDR3 region has 13 residues. Trimming at V came to 4 bases and at J to 11 bases, leaving 6 bases not matched to a gene. In DNA, the CDR3 is TGCGCCAGCAGCCAGACAGGGTTACCACCCCTCCACTTT. Translating gives CASSQTGLPPLHF.

The rearrangement uses TRBV4-1 and TRBJ2-1, with D unclear. V gave up 1 base and J gave up 5 bases, with 15 bases separating them. Germline CDR1 reads MGHRA; CDR2 reads YSYEKL. The length of the CDR3 is 16 residues. CDR3 coding DNA: TGCGCCAGCAGCCAAGGTTTCGGGCAGGTTGACAATGAGCAGTTCTTC. It is translated as CASSQGFGQVDNEQFF.

This clonotype has just a few counts. The chain joins TRBV9 to TRBJ2-4; D ambiguous. There are 13 residues in the CDR3. Germline CDR1 SGDLS, CDR2 YYNGEE. The V end was cut by 0 bases, the J end by 5 bases, with 6 bases between. This chain's CDR3 is CASSVGRENIQYF. CDR3 nucleotide sequence: TGTGCCAGCAGCGTAGGCCGGGAAAACATTCAGTACTTC.

This clonotype came up a few times. This chain joins TRBV28 and TRBJ1-1; D is unresolved. Looked up from germline, CDR1 is MDHEN and CDR2 is SYDVKM. V was cut by 6 bases and J by 3 bases, with 14 bases left in between. The CDR3 has 14 amino acids. The CDR3 DNA is TGTGCCAGCAGCAGACCGGGATTGGACACTGAAGCTTTCTTT. This encodes CASSRPGLDTEAFF.

The chain links TRBV20-1 to TRBJ1-2, with D tentatively TRBD1 (5 bases). CDR1 and CDR2 from the germline V gene are DFQATT and SNEGSKA (reference sequence). The V and J ends lost 0 bases and 2 bases respectively, with 13 bases between them. CDR3 length equals 15 residues. DNA for the CDR3: TGCAGTGCTAGAGAGGCAGGGAGGAGCAACTATGGCTACACCTTC. Protein sequence: CSAREAGRSNYGYTF.

This clonotype was observed at least ten times. The chain has TRBV6-5 and TRBJ2-7; no definite D call. V lost 6 bases, J lost 11 bases, and 14 bases lay in between. The CDR3 spans 11 residues. CDR1 MNHEY and CDR2 SVGAGI come from the germline V gene. CDR3 sequence reads: CASRDPEEEYF. The CDR3 bases are TGTGCCAGCAGGGATCCTGAAGAGGAGTACTTC.

This clonotype was seen repeatedly, ten times or more. The chain joins TRBV10-3 to TRBJ2-1; 7 nucleotides match TRBD1. CDR1 is ENHRY, CDR2 SYGVKD, per germline. This CDR3 has 13 residues. J lost 4 bases, V lost 6 bases, and 3 bases had no gene match. In nucleotides, the CDR3 is TGTGCCATCAGCGAACAGGGGTACAATGAGCAGTTCTTC. It specifies CAISEQGYNEQFF.

The chain uses TRBV20-1 and TRBJ1-1; D is unresolved. This CDR3 has 13 residues. Germline V lookup: CDR1 DFQATT, CDR2 SNEGSKA (reference sequence). Trimming left V 2 bases short and J 2 bases short, with 9 bases between. This CDR3 reads CSARRQTNTEAFF. CDR3 coding DNA: TGCAGTGCTAGAAGGCAAACCAACACTGAAGCTTTCTTT.